A single sample is the source of the 26 T cell receptor beta chains below, sequenced in a study of control samples from healthy donors and cancer patients. TCRdb keeps only in-frame clones here, not all; method: immunoSEQ multiplex PCR. The table shows about 160,000 clones, with under 96% occurring only once. Sequencing was performed on blood. The receptors were sampled from a woman in her 30s in good health.

The CDR3 sequence is CASSFLGATNEKLFF. CDR3 sequence (DNA): TGTGCCAGCAGTTTTTTGGGGGCTACTAATGAAAAACTGTTTTTT. This chain uses TRBV28 with TRBJ1-4; D is perhaps TRBD1 (6 bases). The CDR3 contains 15 residues. Germline CDR1 and CDR2: MDHEN and SYDVKM. Trimming left V 3 bases short and J 2 bases short, with 10 bases between.

This chain uses TRBV5-5 with TRBJ2-1, with a possible D match to TRBD1 (6 bases). V was pared by 0 bases and J by 9 bases, with 7 bases between. Germline V gene lookup returns CDR1 SGHKS and CDR2 YYEKEE (reference sequence). The CDR3 covers 12 residues. For the CDR3, the DNA is TGTGCCAGCAGCTTGGAAGGGGGTGAGCAGTTCTTC. It translates to CASSLEGGEQFF.

V usage is TRBV7-2 and J usage is TRBJ2-1, with D perhaps matching TRBD1 or TRBD2 (5 bases each). With 1 base removed from V and 5 bases from J, the gap between germline ends came to 15 bases. Per germline, CDR1 SGHTA and CDR2 FQGNSA. The CDR3 runs to 16 residues. DNA of the CDR3: TGTGCCAGCAGCTTAGAAGTGGGAGAGGGGAACAATGAGCAGTTCTTC. Encoded protein: CASSLEVGEGNNEQFF.

The rearrangement links TRBV18 to TRBJ1-2, with 10 nucleotides matching TRBD1. V shed 4 bases and J 6 bases; nucleotides not matched to a gene: 5. Germline V gene data show CDR1 as KGHSH and CDR2 as LQKENI. The CDR3 runs to 14 residues. The CDR3 DNA reads as TGTGCCAGCTCACGACCGGGACAGGGGAATGGCTACACCTTC. Amino acid sequence: CASSRPGQGNGYTF. Complete variable domain (other parts from reference TRBV18 and TRBJ1-2): NAGVMQNPRHLVRRRGQEARLRCSPMKGHSHVYWYRQLPEEGLKFMVYLQKENIIDESGMPKERFSAEFPKEGPSILRIQQVVRGDSAAYFCASSRPGQGNGYTFGSGTRLTVV.

The count of this clone is one. The junction departs from germline at one end; a sequencing error may be responsible. The chain has TRBV7-7 and TRBJ2-2; D is uncertain. Germline V gene lookup returns CDR1 SSHAT and CDR2 FNYEAQ (reference sequence). The CDR3 covers 16 residues. As DNA, the CDR3 is TGTGCTAGCAGCCCTAAGTGGGGAACCAACACCGGGGAGCTGTTTTTT. Protein product: CASSPKWGTNTGELFF.

This chain joins TRBV27 and TRBJ2-1; 14 bases line up with TRBD2. V gave up 0 bases and J gave up 9 bases; unmatched junction bases: 4. The CDR3 length is 16 residues. Per germline, CDR1 MNHEY and CDR2 SMNVEV (reference sequence). DNA for the CDR3: TGTGCCAGCAGTTTATCGACTAGCGGGAGGGCCTTTGAGCAGTTCTTC. It encodes CASSLSTSGRAFEQFF.

CDR3 loop: CASSSPPQETQYF. The CDR3 nucleotides read TGTGCCAGCAGCTCTCCTCCCCAAGAGACCCAGTACTTC. The chain has TRBV7-3 and TRBJ2-5; D unresolved. CDR3 length: 13 amino acids. Trimming took off 4 bases at V and 1 base at J, with 7 bases between the two ends. Germline lookup yields CDR1 SGHTA and CDR2 FQGTGA.

This chain joins TRBV15 and TRBJ1-1; 7 bases agree with TRBD1. CDR1 is LNHNV, CDR2 YYDKDF, per germline (reference sequence). This CDR3 spans 15 amino acids. V was pared by 1 base and J by 4 bases, with 6 bases of the junction left unmatched. CDR3: CATSRGQGRGTEAFF. Written as DNA, the CDR3 is TGTGCCACCAGCAGAGGACAGGGTCGGGGCACTGAAGCTTTCTTT.

The chain carries TRBV16 and TRBJ1-1; possible D gene TRBD1, 6 bases. The V gene's germline CDR1 is KGHSY and CDR2 FQNENV. The CDR3 spans 13 residues. Trimming took off 4 bases at V and 6 bases at J, with 12 bases between the two ends. The CDR3 DNA follows: TGTGCCAGCAGCCGGTACAGGGACGCTGAAGCTTTCTTT. It codes for CASSRYRDAEAFF.

The chain recombines TRBV30 with TRBJ2-1, with D possibly TRBD2 on 7 matching bases. The CDR3 extends over 18 amino acids. Trimming took 0 bases from V and 1 from J, leaving 19 bases between them. Germline V gives CDR1 GTSNPN, CDR2 SVGIG (reference sequence). The CDR3 region is CAWSVRKGGVRSYNEQFF. In DNA, the CDR3 is TGTGCCTGGAGTGTACGTAAGGGGGGGGTCCGATCCTACAATGAGCAGTTCTTC. Variable domain in full (rest from reference TRBV30 and TRBJ2-1): SQTIHQWPATLVQPVGSPLSLECTVEGTSNPNLYWYRQAAGRGLQLLFYSVGIGQISSEVPQNLSASRPQDRQFILSSKKLLLSDSGFYLCAWSVRKGGVRSYNEQFFGPGTRLTVL.

The chain couples TRBV9 to TRBJ2-7; D uncertain. CDR1 and CDR2 from the germline V gene are SGDLS and YYNGEE. Between the trimmed V and J ends, which lost 0 bases and 0 bases, there was a span of 10 bases. This CDR3 has 15 amino acids. The CDR3 is CASSVGGQHSYEQYF. DNA for the CDR3: TGTGCCAGCAGCGTAGGGGGTCAGCACTCCTACGAGCAGTACTTC.

Concerning this clone itself: The same CDR3 can be traced to other DNA sequences in this sample. The chain links TRBV20-1 to TRBJ2-7; D is uncertain. V lost 3 bases to trimming and J lost 3 bases, with 6 bases between them. The V gene's germline CDR1 is DFQATT and CDR2 SNEGSKA (reference sequence). CDR3 length: 11 residues. The CDR3 protein is CSARVDYEQYF. Written as DNA, the CDR3 is TGCAGTGCTAGGGTCGACTACGAGCAGTACTTC.

This sequence joins TRBV9 and TRBJ1-3; D gene unclear. The CDR3 is 15 amino acids. Trimming took 6 bases from V and 0 from J, leaving 13 bases between them. Germline CDR1 and CDR2: SGDLS and YYNGEE. The CDR3 region is CASTTDLSSGNTIYF. Written as DNA, the CDR3 is TGTGCCAGCACCACGGACCTAAGCTCTGGAAACACCATATATTTT.

The chain links TRBV7-9 to TRBJ1-5; 9 bases agree with TRBD1. The CDR3 is made up of 14 amino acids. V was clipped by 1 base and J by 5 bases; unmatched bases: 0. Germline values: CDR1 SEHNR, CDR2 FQNEAQ (reference sequence). In DNA, the CDR3 is TGTGCCAGCAGCTTAGGGACAGGGGATCAGCCCCAGCATTTT. This gives the protein CASSLGTGDQPQHF.

This sequence joins TRBV19 and TRBJ1-6; D not resolved. CDR3 length: 13 residues. Germline assignment: CDR1 LNHDA and CDR2 SQIVND (reference sequence). Trimming shortened V by 2 bases and J by 6 bases, and 5 bases separated the two germline ends. The CDR3 reads CASSIRSNSPLHF. CDR3 DNA sequence: TGTGCCAGTAGTATAAGAAGTAATTCACCCCTCCACTTT.

This clone was picked up one time. The rearrangement links TRBV6-2 or TRBV6-3 to TRBJ2-3; 10 bases agree with TRBD2. The CDR3 contains 16 residues. Germline V lookup: CDR1 MNHEY, CDR2 SVGEGT. V lost 2 bases to trimming and J lost 6 bases; unmatched junction nucleotides: 8. The DNA of the CDR3 is TGTGCCAGCAGTTACCTAGCGGGAGCCCCAACGGATACGCAGTATTTT. Residues: CASSYLAGAPTDTQYF.

The chain couples TRBV14 to TRBJ2-7; 9 positions agree with TRBD1. Germline lookup yields CDR1 SGHDN and CDR2 FVKESK. Losses at the gene ends were 1 base for V and 2 bases for J; bases not matched to a gene: 6. This CDR3 is 16 amino acids long. The CDR3 DNA follows: TGTGCCAGCAGCCAAGGGTCGGGACAGGGCACCTACGAGCAGTACTTC. This codes for CASSQGSGQGTYEQYF.

V usage is TRBV20-1 and J usage is TRBJ1-3, with D unclear. Germline V CDR1 and CDR2: DFQATT, SNEGSKA (reference sequence). The V end was cut by 3 bases, the J end by 3 bases, with 18 bases between. This CDR3 has 16 amino acids. DNA of the CDR3: TGCAGTGCTAGTATTGAATGGGGTCGGATTGGAAACACCATATATTTT. It codes for CSASIEWGRIGNTIYF.

This chain links TRBV10-2 with TRBJ1-5; D call uncertain. CDR1 is WSHSY, CDR2 SAAADI, per germline. Between the trimmed V and J ends, which lost 0 bases and 4 bases, there was a span of 16 bases. The CDR3 runs 17 residues. The CDR3 nucleotides read TGCGCCAGCAGTGAGTCTTTTGGGTTTGTAGGGAATCAGCCCCAGCATTTT. Protein sequence: CASSESFGFVGNQPQHF.

The V gene is TRBV7-9, the J gene TRBJ1-2, with a weak D call TRBD1 (6 bases). The CDR3 length is 15 residues. V dropped 6 bases and J dropped 2 bases, with 16 bases sitting between them. Germline CDR1 and CDR2: SEHNR and FQNEAQ (reference sequence). The CDR3 region is CASSPGQGPNYGYTF. CDR3 bases: TGTGCCAGCAGTCCGGGACAAGGCCCAAACTATGGCTACACCTTC. Full variable domain (outside the CDR3, taken from reference TRBV7-9 and TRBJ1-2): DTGVSQNPRHKITKRGQNVTFRCDPISEHNRLYWYRQTLGQGPEFLTYFQNEAQLEKSRLLSDRFSAERPKGSFSTLEIQRTEQGDSAMYLCASSPGQGPNYGYTFGSGTRLTVV.

V and J are TRBV18 and TRBJ2-1; no firm D call. Trimming shortened V by 3 bases and J by 0 bases, and 12 bases separated the two germline ends. Germline-derived CDR1 and CDR2 are KGHSH and LQKENI. The CDR3 runs to 16 residues. The CDR3: CASSPSGRASYNEQFF. CDR3 nucleotide sequence: TGTGCCAGCTCACCCTCTGGCCGAGCCTCCTACAATGAGCAGTTCTTC. The full variable domain, rest sourced from reference TRBV18 and TRBJ2-1, is NAGVMQNPRHLVRRRGQEARLRCSPMKGHSHVYWYRQLPEEGLKFMVYLQKENIIDESGMPKERFSAEFPKEGPSILRIQQVVRGDSAAYFCASSPSGRASYNEQFFGPGTRLTVL.

In the case of this clone: A junction boundary mismatches the germline segment, possibly from a read error. The chain couples TRBV6-1 to TRBJ1-1; D remains unclear. Germline loops: CDR1 MNHNS, CDR2 SASEGT. The CDR3 runs to 14 residues. The CDR3 coding sequence is TGTGCCAGCAGTGAACTGGGAATGAACACTGAAGCTTCCTTT. It encodes CASSELGMNTEASF.

The chain employs TRBV6-6 and TRBJ1-4; 10 bases are shared with TRBD1. Germline CDR1 reads MNHNY; CDR2 reads SVGAGI (reference sequence). Trimming took 6 bases from V and 8 from J; bases not matched to a gene: 12. The CDR3 is 16 amino acids. Written as DNA, the CDR3 is TGTGCCAGCAGCCCCGGACAGGGGGGGATGTGGGAAAAACTGTTTTTT. Encoded protein: CASSPGQGGMWEKLFF.

V usage is TRBV5-1 and J usage is TRBJ1-2; D gene ambiguous. V was cut by 2 bases and J by 2 bases, with 13 bases left in between. The CDR3 extends over 15 amino acids. Germline assignment: CDR1 SGHRS and CDR2 YFSETQ. The CDR3 protein is CASSLEGPRNYGYTF. DNA of the CDR3: TGCGCCAGCAGCTTAGAGGGTCCGCGGAACTATGGCTACACCTTC.

The rearrangement links TRBV6-5 to TRBJ1-2, with 7 nucleotides matching TRBD1. Looked up from germline, CDR1 is MNHEY and CDR2 is SVGAGI. With V trimmed by 8 bases and J by 13 bases, 16 bases remained unmatched. CDR3 length equals 13 residues. CDR3 nucleotides: TGTGCCAGCTCCTCTGAGACAGGGTTAAGGGTCACCTTC. Its protein is CASSSETGLRVTF.

The CDR3 nucleotides are TGTGCCGACAGGGAACTTAATGAAAAACTGTTTTTT. Amino acid sequence: CADRELNEKLFF. The J gene is TRBJ1-4, the V gene TRBV21-1; TRBD1, as called in the table, went unchecked against the DNA. TRBV21-1 is annotated as a pseudogene. This CDR3 is built from 12 residues.